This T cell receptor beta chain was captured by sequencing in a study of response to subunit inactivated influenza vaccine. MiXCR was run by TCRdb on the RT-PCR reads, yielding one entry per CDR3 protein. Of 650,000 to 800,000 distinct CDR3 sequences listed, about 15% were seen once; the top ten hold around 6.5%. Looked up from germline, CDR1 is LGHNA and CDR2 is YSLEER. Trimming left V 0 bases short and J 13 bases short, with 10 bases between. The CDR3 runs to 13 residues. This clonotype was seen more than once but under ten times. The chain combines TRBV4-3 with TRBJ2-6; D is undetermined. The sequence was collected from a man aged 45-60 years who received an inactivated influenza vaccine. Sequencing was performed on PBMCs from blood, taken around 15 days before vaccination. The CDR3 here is CASSQEQREVLTF. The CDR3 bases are TGCGCCAGCAGCCAAGAACAGAGAGAGGTCCTGACTTTC.